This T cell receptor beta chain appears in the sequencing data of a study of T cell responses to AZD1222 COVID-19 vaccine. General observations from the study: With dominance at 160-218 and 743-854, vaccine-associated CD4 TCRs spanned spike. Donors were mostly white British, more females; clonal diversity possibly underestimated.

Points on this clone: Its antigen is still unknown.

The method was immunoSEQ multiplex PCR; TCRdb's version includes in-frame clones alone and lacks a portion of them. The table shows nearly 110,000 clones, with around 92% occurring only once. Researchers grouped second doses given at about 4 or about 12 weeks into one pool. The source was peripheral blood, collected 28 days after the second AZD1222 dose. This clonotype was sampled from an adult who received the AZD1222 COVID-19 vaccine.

The CDR3 nucleotides are TGTGCCTGGAGGACCAATAGCGGGGGGAACACCGGGGAGCTGTTTTTT. The encoded protein is CAWRTNSGGNTGELFF. The rearrangement uses TRBV30 and TRBJ2-2, with 9 bases fitting TRBD2. The CDR3 consists of 16 residues. Germline V CDR1 and CDR2: GTSNPN, SVGIG (reference sequence). Losses at the gene ends were 3 bases for V and 1 base for J; bases not matched to a gene: 6.